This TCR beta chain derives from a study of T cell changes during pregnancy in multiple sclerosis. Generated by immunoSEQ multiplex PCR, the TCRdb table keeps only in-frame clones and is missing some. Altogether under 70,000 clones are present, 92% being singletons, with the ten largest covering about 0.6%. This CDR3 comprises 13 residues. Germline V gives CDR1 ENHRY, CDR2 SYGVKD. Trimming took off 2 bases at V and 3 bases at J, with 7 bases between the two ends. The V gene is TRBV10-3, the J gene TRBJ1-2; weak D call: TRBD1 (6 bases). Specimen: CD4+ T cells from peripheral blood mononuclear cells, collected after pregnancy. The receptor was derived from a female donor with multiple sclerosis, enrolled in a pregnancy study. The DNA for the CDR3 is TGTGCCATCAGTGAGGGGGGCGACTATGGCTACACCTTC. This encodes CAISEGGDYGYTF.